The entry that follows covers one T cell receptor beta chain sequence. Its antigen remains unknown. This sample was included in a study of T-cell memory formation after mild COVID-19. Study results and limitations: There were some responding clones in pre-infection memory, which suggested that cross-reactive memory had joined.

Constant-segment primers and 5'RACE yielded cDNA libraries for TCR alpha and TCR beta, each carrying sample barcodes and UMIs. TCRdb re-derived calls from the 5' RACE reads in MiXCR, one entry per CDR3 protein. The sample lists fewer than 350,000 distinct CDR3 sequences; 8% to 10% were seen once. The trim removed 4 bases at V and 3 bases at J, leaving 6 bases unmatched. The CDR3 sequence is 15 residues long. Germline V lookup: CDR1 LGHNA, CDR2 YSLEER. Sequenced sample: PBMCs or a T cell subset sorted from them (not recorded which). The chain is built from TRBV4-3 and TRBJ2-7; TRBD2 aligns across 10 bases. The sequence came from a man aged 18 to 35 who had mild COVID-19 (a few samples of this study predate the infection). Cell type and time point are not known. CDR3 amino acids: CASSRELAGVYEQYF. CDR3 in DNA: TGCGCCAGCAGCCGCGAGCTAGCGGGGGTCTACGAGCAGTACTTC.